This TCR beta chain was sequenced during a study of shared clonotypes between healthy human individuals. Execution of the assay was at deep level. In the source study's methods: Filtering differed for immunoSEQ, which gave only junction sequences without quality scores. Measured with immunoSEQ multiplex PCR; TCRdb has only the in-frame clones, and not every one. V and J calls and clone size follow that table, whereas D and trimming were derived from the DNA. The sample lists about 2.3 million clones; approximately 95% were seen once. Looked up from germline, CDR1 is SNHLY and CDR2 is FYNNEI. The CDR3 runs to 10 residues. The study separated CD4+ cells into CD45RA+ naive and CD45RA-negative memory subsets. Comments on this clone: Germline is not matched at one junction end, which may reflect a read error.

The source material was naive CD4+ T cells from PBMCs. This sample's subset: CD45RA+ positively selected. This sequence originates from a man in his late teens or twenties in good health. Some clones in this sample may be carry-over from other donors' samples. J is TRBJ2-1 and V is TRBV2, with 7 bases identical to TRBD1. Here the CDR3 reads CATHRDSDVF. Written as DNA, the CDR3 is TGTGCCACCCACCGGGACAGTGACGTCTTC. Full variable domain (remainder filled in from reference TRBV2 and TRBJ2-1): EPEVTQTPSHQVTQMGQEVILRCVPISNHLYFYWYRQILGQKVEFLVSFYNNEISEKSEIFDDQFSVERPDGSNFTLKIRSTKLEDSAMYFCATHRDSDVFGPGTRLTVL.